This T cell receptor beta chain was recorded in a study of PD-1 blockade in classical Hodgkin lymphoma. Trimming shortened V by 3 bases and J by 2 bases, and 7 bases separated the two germline ends. The germline CDR1 and CDR2 sequences are MNHEY and SVGAGI. The CDR3 contains 14 residues. The time point here: cycle 4 day 1 (C4D1), after more than five weeks of nivolumab. All the patients suffered relapse after autologous stem cell transplantation, and brentuximab vedotin exposure differed. The protocol was immunoSEQ multiplex PCR, while the TCRdb copy is restricted to in-frame clones and leaves out a portion. The profile shows fewer than 9,000 clones, around 90% of them singletons.

The rearrangement uses TRBV6-5 and TRBJ2-2, with D unresolved. The sequenced sample was peripheral blood mononuclear cells (PBMCs), obtained before the fourth cycle of nivolumab. The clonotype comes from a human donor with classical Hodgkin lymphoma. The CDR3 sequence: CASSYQLNTGELFF. In nucleotides, the CDR3 is TGTGCCAGCAGTTATCAGCTCAACACCGGGGAGCTGTTTTTT.